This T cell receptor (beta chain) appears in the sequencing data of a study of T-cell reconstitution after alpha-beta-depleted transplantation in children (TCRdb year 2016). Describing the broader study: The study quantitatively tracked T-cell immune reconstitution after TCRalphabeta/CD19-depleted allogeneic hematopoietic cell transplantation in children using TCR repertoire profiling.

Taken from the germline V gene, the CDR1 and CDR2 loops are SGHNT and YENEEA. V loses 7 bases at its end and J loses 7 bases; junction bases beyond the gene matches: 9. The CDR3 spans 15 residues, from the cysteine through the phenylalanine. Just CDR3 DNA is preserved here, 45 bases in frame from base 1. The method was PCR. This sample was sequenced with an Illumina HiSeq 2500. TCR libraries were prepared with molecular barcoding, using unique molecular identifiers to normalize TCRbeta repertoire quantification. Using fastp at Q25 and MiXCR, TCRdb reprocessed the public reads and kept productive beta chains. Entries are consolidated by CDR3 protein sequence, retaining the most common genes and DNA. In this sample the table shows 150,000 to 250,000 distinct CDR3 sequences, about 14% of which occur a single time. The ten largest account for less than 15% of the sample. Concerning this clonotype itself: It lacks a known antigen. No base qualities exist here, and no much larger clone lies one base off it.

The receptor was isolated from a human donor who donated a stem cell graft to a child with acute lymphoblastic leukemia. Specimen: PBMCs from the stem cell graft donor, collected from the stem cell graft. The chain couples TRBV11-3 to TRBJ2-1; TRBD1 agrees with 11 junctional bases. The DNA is TGTGCCAGCACCGACCTGGACAGGGGGCATAATGAGCAGTTCTTC. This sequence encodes CASTDLDRGHNEQFF.